The present T cell receptor (beta chain) was sequenced within a study of CD8 T cells in ankylosing spondylitis (dated by TCRdb to 2016 to 2017). Turning to the overall study: The study set out to find disease-linked TCR variants by profiling T cell receptor beta repertoires in ankylosing spondylitis patients and healthy donors. Samples of peripheral blood were taken, and for ankylosing spondylitis patients, synovial fluid was collected as well. The full study cohort comprised some 27 ankylosing spondylitis patients and 110 or so healthy donors.

CDR1 and CDR2 are drawn from the germline V gene: SGHTA, FQGTGA. Germline trimming amounts to 4 bases on V and 6 bases on J, with 7 as the count of junction bases outside the gene matches. Its CDR3 holds 14 amino acids, cysteine through phenylalanine. This entry keeps only the CDR3 DNA: 42 bases, framed from base 1. To note about this clonotype: It has no known antigen specificity. Base-call qualities are not available, and no considerably larger clone is one nucleotide away.

Sequencing took place on an Illumina HiSeq 2500. TCR beta libraries were prepared by quantitative 5'-RACE with molecular barcodes. The authors' pipeline ran thus. A new computational method based on a probabilistic model of VDJ rearrangement was used to identify disease-linked TCR variants. The raw public data were reprocessed by TCRdb itself: fastp quality trimming at Q25, MiXCR clonotype calling, in-frame beta chains only. Records with the same CDR3 protein are collapsed into one entry carrying the most frequent genes and DNA. What appears here as the V and J calls and clone size reflects TCRdb's work, not the paper's. Here the sample has 380,000 or so distinct CDR3 sequences; 20% to 25% occur a single time. The top ten hold about 12% of the sample. The investigation overall reported the following: The disease-linked clones were reported to be significantly enriched in matched synovial fluid samples from ankylosing spondylitis patients. A CD8+ phenotype was shown by the disease-linked clones, which were found at relatively low frequencies in peripheral blood. Some of the motif variants had been reported before in the synovial fluid and blood of reactive arthritis patients, a finding that suggests common disease-initiation mechanisms. Blood from ankylosing spondylitis patients appeared to be characterized by a TCR beta motif composed of roughly 8 highly homologous amino acid variants.

The origin of this receptor is a male donor with ankylosing spondylitis or in good health (not recorded which). The sequence joins TRBV7-3 to TRBJ1-2; the junction holds 8 bases that match TRBD1. The material sequenced was blood, either unsorted or a sorted T cell fraction (not recorded which). The CDR3 amino acid sequence is: CASSSLTGEDGYTF. The sequenced DNA is TGTGCCAGCAGCTCCCTGACAGGGGAGGATGGCTACACCTTC.